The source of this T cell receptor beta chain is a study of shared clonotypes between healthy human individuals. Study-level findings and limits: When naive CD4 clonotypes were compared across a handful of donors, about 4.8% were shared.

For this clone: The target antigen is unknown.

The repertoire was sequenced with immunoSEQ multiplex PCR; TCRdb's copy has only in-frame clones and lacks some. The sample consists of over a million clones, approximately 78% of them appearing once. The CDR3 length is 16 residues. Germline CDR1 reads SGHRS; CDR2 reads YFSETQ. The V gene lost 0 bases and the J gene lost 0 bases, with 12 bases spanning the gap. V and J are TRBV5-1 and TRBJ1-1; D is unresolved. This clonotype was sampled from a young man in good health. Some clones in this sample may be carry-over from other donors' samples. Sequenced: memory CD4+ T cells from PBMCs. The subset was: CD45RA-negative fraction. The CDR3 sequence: CASSLGTGMMNTEAFF. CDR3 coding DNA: TGCGCCAGCAGCTTGGGGACGGGGATGATGAACACTGAAGCTTTCTTT.